The 27 T cell receptor beta chains below were found in one sample sequenced in a study of naive CD8 T cells in extremely preterm neonates. These TCRs' antigens remain unknown. This table comes from immunoSEQ multiplex PCR, and its TCRdb copy is limited to in-frame clones, with some not included. Among 21,000 or so clones, about 91% were seen once, and the ten largest hold roughly 1%. Notes on the study in general: Preterm CDR3s were shorter than older groups', with fewer N additions and less trimming.

Samples were taken at extremely preterm deliveries at roughly 23-28 weeks of gestation. The specimen sequenced was naive CD8+ T cells from cord blood. These receptors all come from a boy who was born preterm.

This sequence joins TRBV19 and TRBJ2-5; 10 bases line up with TRBD1. Germline assignment: CDR1 LNHDA and CDR2 SQIVND (reference sequence). Trimming removed 3 bases from V and 6 bases from J; junction bases left unmatched: 4. This CDR3 has 14 residues. The CDR3 is CASSIRGQGKTQYF. The CDR3 nucleotides read TGTGCCAGTAGTATCCGGGGACAGGGGAAGACCCAGTACTTC. The variable domain in full, with the rest retrieved from reference TRBV19 and TRBJ2-5, is DGGITQSPKYLFRKEGQNVTLSCEQNLNHDAMYWYRQDPGQGLRLIYYSQIVNDFQKGDIAEGYSVSREKKESFPLTVTSAQKNPTAFYLCASSIRGQGKTQYFGPGTRLLVL.

This chain joins TRBV19 and TRBJ1-2, with 7 positions matching TRBD1. The CDR3 covers 14 residues. V dropped 2 bases and J dropped 3; count of bases not matched to a gene: 3. Germline CDR1 and CDR2: LNHDA and SQIVND (reference sequence). CDR3 protein: CASSIRDSDYGYTF. The DNA of the CDR3 is TGTGCCAGTAGTATAAGGGACAGCGACTATGGCTACACCTTC.

This chain connects TRBV5-1 to TRBJ2-5, with D possibly TRBD1 on 6 matching bases. The CDR3 sequence is 13 residues long. V gave up 0 bases and J gave up 4 bases, with 7 bases separating them. Germline V gene sequence: CDR1 SGHRS, CDR2 YFSETQ. In DNA form, the CDR3 reads TGCGCCAGCAGCTTGGCCAGGGGAGAGACCCAGTACTTC. It yields the protein CASSLARGETQYF. The whole variable domain, filled in from reference TRBV5-1 and TRBJ2-5, reads KAGVTQTPRYLIKTRGQQVTLSCSPISGHRSVSWYQQTPGQGLQFLFEYFSETQRNKGNFPGRFSGRQFSNSRSEMNVSTLELGDSALYLCASSLARGETQYFGPGTRLLVL.

The rearrangement uses TRBV21-1 and TRBJ2-7; the table gives TRBD1 as D, unverified against the DNA. TRBV21-1 is listed as a pseudogene. This CDR3 contains 15 residues. In DNA, the CDR3 is TGTGCCAGCAGCAAGATCCGGGACAGCTCCTACGAGCAGTACTTC. Translated: CASSKIRDSSYEQYF.

The V and J genes are TRBV9 and TRBJ2-2; no clear D gene. The CDR3 runs 11 residues. Germline loops: CDR1 SGDLS, CDR2 YYNGEE. The V gene lost 2 bases and the J gene lost 7 bases, with 3 bases spanning the gap. In DNA form, the CDR3 reads TGTGCCAGCAGCGTCAACGGGGAGCTGTTTTTT. As protein: CASSVNGELFF.

CDR3 in amino acids: CASSLAGGPDTQYF. CDR3 nucleotide sequence: TGTGCCAGCAGCTTAGCGGGGGGGCCAGATACGCAGTATTTT. The V call is TRBV13, the J call TRBJ2-3; the match to TRBD2 covers 8 bases. The CDR3 is 14 residues long. The germline V gene encodes CDR1 PRHDT and CDR2 FYEKMQ (reference sequence). Trimming at V came to 1 base and at J to 4 bases, leaving 1 base not matched to a gene.

The gene calls are TRBV7-2 and TRBJ1-5, with 8 bases that match TRBD1. After removal of 4 bases from V and 2 bases from J, the junction contained 1 base not matched to a gene. This CDR3 has 14 amino acids. Per germline, CDR1 SGHTA and CDR2 FQGNSA. CDR3 DNA: TGTGCCAGCAGCTCAGGGGGCGGCAATCAGCCCCAGCATTTT. Its protein is CASSSGGGNQPQHF. The full variable domain, in which reference TRBV7-2 and TRBJ1-5 provide the parts outside the CDR3, is GAGVSQSPSNKVTEKGKDVELRCDPISGHTALYWYRQSLGQGLEFLIYFQGNSAPDKSGLPSDRFSAERTGGSVSTLTIQRTQQEDSAVYLCASSSGGGNQPQHFGDGTRLSIL.

This clone has just one count. The chain has TRBV9 and TRBJ2-3; D gene ambiguous. Trimming removed 0 bases at V and 0 bases at J, with 5 bases between. The CDR3 is 14 residues long. Germline CDR1 reads SGDLS; CDR2 reads YYNGEE. The CDR3 protein is CASSVEGSTDTQYF. CDR3 bases: TGTGCCAGCAGCGTAGAGGGTAGCACAGATACGCAGTATTTT.

This clone has a single count. The same CDR3 can be traced to other DNA sequences in this sample. The chain carries TRBV19 and TRBJ2-3; tentatively, D is TRBD1 (6 bases). The ends were cut back, 1 base at V and 1 base at J, with 6 bases in the middle. This CDR3 region has 14 residues. The germline V gene has CDR1 LNHDA and CDR2 SQIVND (reference sequence). For the CDR3, the DNA is TGTGCCAGTAGTATAGCAGGGGGCACAGATACGCAGTATTTT. This sequence encodes CASSIAGGTDTQYF.

The chain has TRBV19 and TRBJ2-1; 7 bases match TRBD1. Looked up from germline, CDR1 is LNHDA and CDR2 is SQIVND (reference sequence). CDR3 length: 13 amino acids. V gave up 1 base and J gave up 9 bases; unmatched junction bases: 3. Here the CDR3 reads CASSIVRQGEQFF. The CDR3 DNA is TGTGCCAGTAGTATAGTAAGACAGGGTGAGCAGTTCTTC.

The chain carries TRBV30 and TRBJ2-7, with 11 nucleotides matching TRBD2. Germline CDR1 is GTSNPN and CDR2 is SVGIG (reference sequence). Unmatched junction bases numbered 0, after V lost 1 base and J lost 1 base. This CDR3 has 14 residues. The CDR3 DNA follows: TGTGCCTGGAGTGGACTAGCGGGGTCCTACGAGCAGTACTTC. It codes for CAWSGLAGSYEQYF.

This chain joins TRBV4-1 and TRBJ2-1; TRBD2 agrees at 8 bases. Trimming removed 3 bases from V and 9 bases from J; junction bases left unmatched: 4. The CDR3 spans 13 residues. Germline CDR1 MGHRA, CDR2 YSYEKL. CDR3 DNA: TGCGCCAGCAGCCATTTCACTAGCGGTGAGCAGTTCTTC. Translation: CASSHFTSGEQFF.

The sample holds a few counts of this clone. This chain uses TRBV2 with TRBJ2-3; 9 bases match TRBD2. CDR3 length: 16 amino acids. V lost 2 bases, J lost 2 bases, and 5 bases stayed unmatched. Germline V gene data show CDR1 as SNHLY and CDR2 as FYNNEI. The CDR3 reads CASSELLAGATDTQYF. The DNA for the CDR3 is TGTGCCAGCAGTGAACTACTAGCGGGTGCCACAGATACGCAGTATTTT.

The genes are TRBV4-3 and TRBJ2-7, with 9 bases matching TRBD1. This CDR3 region has 14 residues. The trim removed 1 base at V and 4 bases at J, leaving 2 bases unmatched. Germline CDR1 LGHNA, CDR2 YSLEER. In nucleotides, the CDR3 is TGCGCCAGCAGCCAAGGGACAGGGGTTTACGAGCAGTACTTC. This encodes CASSQGTGVYEQYF.

This clone showed up just once. The chain uses TRBV2 and TRBJ1-1; D is possibly TRBD1 (5 bases). The CDR3 loop spans 13 amino acids. Trimming shortened V by 1 base and J by 2 bases, and 5 bases separated the two germline ends. Looked up from germline, CDR1 is SNHLY and CDR2 is FYNNEI. As DNA, the CDR3 is TGTGCCAGCAGTGAAGGGGACAACACTGAAGCTTTCTTT. Encoded protein: CASSEGDNTEAFF. The full variable domain, with the rest looked up from reference TRBV2 and TRBJ1-1, is EPEVTQTPSHQVTQMGQEVILRCVPISNHLYFYWYRQILGQKVEFLVSFYNNEISEKSEIFDDQFSVERPDGSNFTLKIRSTKLEDSAMYFCASSEGDNTEAFFGQGTRLTVV.

Only one count was recorded for this clone. The gene calls are TRBV4-2 and TRBJ2-7, with 12 nucleotides matching TRBD2. Losses at the gene ends were 2 bases for V and 3 bases for J; bases not matched to a gene: 2. This CDR3 has 15 residues. The germline V gene encodes CDR1 LGHNA and CDR2 YNFKEQ. Here the CDR3 reads CASSQPGLAGYEQYF. The CDR3 DNA is TGTGCCAGCAGCCAACCGGGACTAGCGGGCTACGAGCAGTACTTC.

In this sample, this clone turned up once. This rearrangement joins TRBV19 to TRBJ1-1; the match to TRBD1 covers 10 bases. The CDR3 length is 14 residues. V shed 4 bases, J shed 1 base, and the junction held 0 bases outside the gene matches. Germline values: CDR1 LNHDA, CDR2 SQIVND (reference sequence). The CDR3 protein is CASSRQGANTEAFF. CDR3 DNA sequence: TGTGCCAGTAGTAGACAGGGGGCGAACACTGAAGCTTTCTTT.

The genes are TRBV7-6 and TRBJ2-4; D not certain. The V gene lost 1 base and the J gene lost 3 bases, with 4 bases spanning the gap. This CDR3 region has 13 residues. The germline gives CDR1 SGHVS, CDR2 FNYEAQ. For the CDR3, the DNA is TGTGCCAGCAGCTTAGACAACAAAAACATTCAGTACTTC. The encoded protein is CASSLDNKNIQYF.

This clone was seen a few times. Different DNA sequences within this sample yield the same CDR3. The V and J genes are TRBV27 and TRBJ1-6; no definite D call. Germline V CDR1 and CDR2: MNHEY, SMNVEV (reference sequence). The V gene lost 1 base and the J gene lost 5 bases, with 0 bases spanning the gap. This CDR3 has 12 amino acids. The CDR3 sequence: CASSLYNSPLHF. As DNA, the CDR3 is TGTGCCAGCAGTTTATATAATTCACCCCTCCACTTT.

The chain joins TRBV29-1 to TRBJ1-1; no clear D gene. This CDR3 is 10 amino acids long. The germline V gene has CDR1 SQVTM and CDR2 ANQGSEA. The V and J ends lost 4 bases and 3 bases respectively, with 3 bases between them. CDR3: CSVGHTEAFF. Written as DNA, the CDR3 is TGCAGCGTTGGACACACTGAAGCTTTCTTT.

The genes are TRBV7-6 and TRBJ2-3, with 8 bases lining up with TRBD2. V dropped 0 bases and J dropped 4; count of bases not matched to a gene: 0. The CDR3 covers 14 residues. Germline CDR1 reads SGHVS; CDR2 reads FNYEAQ. CDR3 DNA: TGTGCCAGCAGCTTAGCGCGGGGGGCAGATACGCAGTATTTT. Its translation: CASSLARGADTQYF.

Comment on this clone: This sequence may be a read error, since a much larger clone differs from it by one base. V and J are TRBV27 and TRBJ2-2, with D unclear. The CDR3 is made up of 12 amino acids. CDR1 is MNHEY, CDR2 SMNVEV, per germline (reference sequence). Trimming took 4 bases from V and 2 from J, leaving 2 bases between them. The chain's CDR3 is CASSYNTGELFF. CDR3 coding DNA: TGTGCCAGCAGTTATAACACCGGGGAGCTGTTTTTT.

The V call is TRBV9, the J call TRBJ2-5; 8 nucleotides agree with TRBD1. The CDR3 is made up of 12 amino acids. V lost 3 bases and J lost 5; bases outside the gene matches: 0. Per the germline V gene, CDR1 is SGDLS and CDR2 is YYNGEE. CDR3 sequence (DNA): TGTGCCAGCAGCGGGACAGGGGAGACCCAGTACTTC. Translation gives CASSGTGETQYF.

The V gene is TRBV10-3, the J gene TRBJ2-3; the D gene is possibly TRBD2 (6 bases). This CDR3 contains 14 residues. Germline CDR1 is ENHRY and CDR2 is SYGVKD. V was shortened by 2 bases and J by 2 bases, with 8 bases between the two germline ends. The CDR3 region has the DNA TGTGCCATCAGTGAGACTAGCTACACAGATACGCAGTATTTT. Its protein is CAISETSYTDTQYF.

The chain joins TRBV7-9 to TRBJ2-3; D remains unclear. Trimming shortened V by 1 base and J by 2 bases, and 1 base separated the two germline ends. Germline loops: CDR1 SEHNR, CDR2 FQNEAQ (reference sequence). CDR3 length: 12 residues. CDR3 DNA: TGTGCCAGCAGCTTAGACACAGATACGCAGTATTTT. Translation: CASSLDTDTQYF. Complete variable domain (other parts from reference TRBV7-9 and TRBJ2-3): DTGVSQNPRHKITKRGQNVTFRCDPISEHNRLYWYRQTLGQGPEFLTYFQNEAQLEKSRLLSDRFSAERPKGSFSTLEIQRTEQGDSAMYLCASSLDTDTQYFGPGTRLTVL.

The chain recombines TRBV7-8 with TRBJ2-3; the D is unclear. The germline V and J ends were trimmed by 0 bases and 0 bases, with 4 bases remaining between them. CDR3 length: 14 amino acids. CDR1 is SGHVS, CDR2 FQNEAQ, per germline. CDR3 sequence (DNA): TGTGCCAGCAGCTTAGCGGGTAGCACAGATACGCAGTATTTT. Residues: CASSLAGSTDTQYF.

The chain joins TRBV25-1 to TRBJ2-2; no firm D call. Trimming took off 4 bases at V and 6 bases at J, with 0 bases between the two ends. The CDR3 consists of 10 residues. Germline CDR1 is MGHDK and CDR2 is SYGVNS. DNA for the CDR3: TGTGCCAGCAGTGCCGGGGAGCTGTTTTTT. Translation gives CASSAGELFF.